This TCR beta chain stems from a study of cytomegalovirus exposure and HLA in healthy donors. Study-wide results and caveats: With later analysis, a missense DCLRE1C variant became linked to TCR beta V- and J-gene trimming.

Regarding this clone: Its antigen is as yet unknown.

Sampled while nominally healthy, donors likely had unrecorded immune exposures. A multiplex PCR was run with 60 Vbeta primers and 13 Jbeta primers. Repertoires were generated with immunoSEQ multiplex PCR, while TCRdb's copy carries only in-frame clones and drops some. The table shows around 160,000 clones, with around 80% occurring only once. Sequencing was done on a sample of PBMCs. The receptor was derived from a woman between 40 and 55 years old in good health and CMV-seronegative.

The CDR3 DNA reads as TGTGCCAGTAGTCTCTCCCGAGACACTGAAGCTTTCTTT. Amino acid sequence: CASSLSRDTEAFF. This chain joins TRBV19 and TRBJ1-1, with D unresolved. Germline CDR1 LNHDA, CDR2 SQIVND (reference sequence). Trimming removed 5 bases at V and 3 bases at J, with 10 bases between. The CDR3 loop spans 13 amino acids.